This TCR beta chain derives from a study of early T cells in non-severe SARS-CoV-2 infection. The study, taken as a whole, reports: In VDJdb matching, anti-spike CD8 responses were favored while private and CD4 specificities went missing.

This clonotype was counted ten times or more. What it binds is unknown. MiXCR was run by TCRdb on the 5' RACE reads, yielding one entry per CDR3 protein. The table lists tens of thousands of distinct CDR3 sequences, roughly 4% of them singletons, with about 3% in the top ten. Germline loops: CDR1 MNHEY, CDR2 SVGAGI. V dropped 2 bases and J dropped 4 bases, with 11 bases sitting between them. The CDR3 runs to 14 residues. What was sequenced was whole blood. This clonotype was obtained from an adult who was a healthcare worker with PCR-confirmed SARS-CoV-2 infection or an uninfected control (not recorded which). The chain uses TRBV6-5 and TRBJ1-2, with TRBD1 as a possible D gene (5 bases). CDR3: CASSYGGGGYGYTF. CDR3 sequence (DNA): TGTGCCAGCAGTTACGGGGGGGGTGGCTATGGCTACACCTTC.